This TCR beta chain was recorded in a study of human T cells and chemical hapten exposure. In the study overall: Patch tests applied 0.01% DPC to the upper back and were scored after 6 days. Per-sample TCR yields varied mainly from small pooled library volume differences.

TCRdb re-called the RACE reads through MiXCR, storing one row per CDR3 protein. The data show just over 95,000 distinct CDR3 sequences, roughly 27% seen once. Of note for this clonotype: Its antigen remains unknown.

As to time point: patch test 3, about 24 weeks after DPC sensitization. This sample's treatment: therapeutic diphenylcyclopropenone sensitization with weekly scalp DPC. Broader study findings: TCRs at a frequency above 1 in 1000 stayed unchanged with DPC sensitization.

This TCR derives from a man aged 40-50 years with alopecia areata. Some clones in this sample may be carry-over from other donors' samples. The source was whole blood, collected in connection with sensitization to the hapten diphenylcyclopropenone (DPC).

The chain's CDR3 is CASRTGSTGELFF. Written as DNA, the CDR3 is TGTGCCAGCAGAACGGGTTCTACCGGGGAGCTGTTTTTT. The rearrangement uses TRBV7-9 and TRBJ2-2, with D uncertain. The CDR3 length is 13 residues. The V gene lost 6 bases and the J gene lost 5 bases, with 10 bases spanning the gap. CDR1 and CDR2 (germline): SEHNR, FQNEAQ (reference sequence).